The 3 T cell receptor beta chains in this list originate from one sample, sequenced in a study of T-cell reconstitution after alpha-beta-depleted transplantation in children. Unique molecular identifiers were incorporated during preparation of the TCRbeta library. One entry per CDR3 protein, called by TCRdb with MiXCR from the PCR reads. The table lists under 300,000 distinct CDR3 sequences, 9.5% to 13% of them singletons, with around 22% in the top ten. The sequencing used peripheral blood, collected 180 days after TCRalphabeta/CD19-depleted stem cell transplant. Receptors were obtained from a male patient between 2 and 15 years old who had a stem cell transplant for chronic granulomatous disease, so the T cells may come from the graft donor.

This clonotype was detected many times. The V and J genes are TRBV2 and TRBJ2-2; D perhaps matches TRBD1 (5 bases). V was clipped by 2 bases and J by 1 base, with 11 bases between them. There are 16 residues in the CDR3. Germline V gene sequence: CDR1 SNHLY, CDR2 FYNNEI. CDR3 protein: CASSELAGWNTGELFF. The CDR3 nucleotides are TGTGCCAGCAGTGAATTGGCAGGGTGGAACACCGGGGAGCTGTTTTTT.

This clonotype showed up just a few times. The rearrangement joins TRBV15 to TRBJ2-7; TRBD1 aligns across 9 bases. Germline V gene lookup returns CDR1 LNHNV and CDR2 YYDKDF (reference sequence). The CDR3 length is 14 residues. V was clipped by 0 bases and J by 4 bases; unmatched bases: 1. The CDR3 loop is CATSRDGQGYEQYF. DNA for the CDR3: TGTGCCACCAGCAGAGACGGACAGGGGTACGAGCAGTACTTC.

This clonotype was seen repeatedly, ten times or more. V usage is TRBV19 and J usage is TRBJ2-7, with no clear D. Deletions cut 3 bases from V and 3 bases from J, with 6 bases between. There are 12 residues in the CDR3. Germline V gene lookup returns CDR1 LNHDA and CDR2 SQIVND (reference sequence). In nucleotides, the CDR3 is TGTGCCAGTAGTATGCCCGGCTACGAGCAGTACTTC. Its translation is CASSMPGYEQYF.